The 15 T cell receptor beta chains below all came from one sample that was sequenced in a study of blood T cell repertoires in COVID-19 (TCRdb year 2020). Libraries were made using the immunoSEQ multiplex PCR assay. Drawn from immuneACCESS, this table holds only the in-frame rearrangements with V and J called that TCRdb kept. Clones are partly lost; checked studies trace under half to an unresolved V gene and leave the rest unexplained. Present in this sample are approximately 200,000 clones, 87% of which were seen just once. Approximately 2.4% of the sample comes from the top ten. The material sequenced was PBMCs or T cells enriched from blood (not recorded which). The receptors were sampled from a woman aged 25-40 years who had recovered from COVID-19.

V is TRBV18 and J is TRBJ2-1; 7 nucleotides line up with TRBD1. This CDR3 is built from 15 residues. The germline V gene has CDR1 KGHSH and CDR2 LQKENI. The V segment lost 3 bases and the J segment 3 bases; nucleotides outside the gene matches: 5. CDR3 bases: TGTGCCAGCTCACCCCGCCGGGACAGCTACAATGAGCAGTTCTTC. Translation: CASSPRRDSYNEQFF.

This chain connects TRBV19 to TRBJ2-5, with TRBD2 matching over 13 bases. J gave up 5 bases and V 5 bases, and 8 bases lay outside the gene matches. Germline V gene sequence: CDR1 LNHDA, CDR2 SQIVND (reference sequence). The CDR3 is 16 amino acids. CDR3: CASSQGLAGPRETQYF. The CDR3 DNA is TGTGCCAGTAGTCAGGGACTAGCGGGGCCTAGGGAGACCCAGTACTTC.

The chain is built from TRBV29-1 and TRBJ2-5; possibly TRBD2 for D (5 bases). Germline V gene sequence: CDR1 SQVTM, CDR2 ANQGSEA. CDR3 length equals 17 residues. Trimming removed 6 bases from V and 2 bases from J, with 25 bases in between. CDR3 amino acids: CSVHQGVRLAGQETQYF. Written as DNA, the CDR3 is TGCAGCGTCCACCAAGGCGTTCGGCTAGCCGGGCAAGAGACCCAGTACTTC.

The V call is TRBV10-3, the J call TRBJ1-1; 9 nucleotides agree with TRBD1. This CDR3 is built from 14 residues. Germline CDR1 is ENHRY and CDR2 is SYGVKD. The V and J ends lost 6 bases and 5 bases, in that order; junction bases with no gene match: 7. This CDR3 reads CAIRLGTGTTEAFF. CDR3 bases: TGTGCCATCAGGTTGGGGACAGGGACGACTGAAGCTTTCTTT.

The chain joins TRBV15 to TRBJ2-1; TRBD1 aligns across 7 bases. This CDR3 has 15 residues. Germline CDR1 and CDR2: LNHNV and YYDKDF (reference sequence). With V trimmed by 2 bases and J by 5 bases, 6 bases remained unmatched. CDR3 DNA: TGTGCCACCAGCAGACGGGACAGAGACCACAATGAGCAGTTCTTC. It yields the protein CATSRRDRDHNEQFF.

This clone has just a few counts. This chain joins TRBV12-3 or TRBV12-4 and TRBJ1-1; a weak D match, TRBD1 (5 bases). V was pared by 3 bases and J by 8 bases, with 13 bases between. The CDR3 length is 13 residues. As DNA, the CDR3 is TGTGCCAGCAGTTTGCAGGGCGTAGGGGAAGCTTTCTTT. Translation: CASSLQGVGEAFF.

Remarks on this clone: Germline is not matched at one junction end, which may reflect a read error. V and J are TRBV18 and TRBJ2-7; maybe TRBD2 (6 bases). The germline gives CDR1 KGHSH, CDR2 LQKENI. The CDR3 has 11 amino acids. The CDR3 sequence is CASSTAGRRIF. Written as DNA, the CDR3 is TGTGCCAGCTCAACGGCGGGGCGACGAATATTC.

The J gene is TRBJ1-3, the V gene TRBV30, with TRBD1 as a possible D gene (6 bases). The CDR3 covers 12 residues. V was shortened by 5 bases and J by 4 bases, with 9 bases between the two germline ends. The germline CDR1 and CDR2 sequences are GTSNPN and SVGIG (reference sequence). For the CDR3, the DNA is TGTGCCTGGGAGCAGGGGGGAAACACCATATATTTT. Translation: CAWEQGGNTIYF.

This chain uses TRBV7-2 with TRBJ1-5, with D perhaps matching TRBD1 (5 bases). Trimming took off 5 bases at V and 7 bases at J, with 18 bases between the two ends. This CDR3 is built from 15 residues. The germline CDR1 and CDR2 sequences are SGHTA and FQGNSA. Here the CDR3 DNA reads TGTGCCAGCAGCGCCCGTCCAGGGATTGAACAGCCCCAGCATTTT. Translated: CASSARPGIEQPQHF.

The chain joins TRBV4-3 to TRBJ1-6; 8 positions agree with TRBD1. Losses at the gene ends were 1 base for V and 2 bases for J; bases not matched to a gene: 4. CDR1 and CDR2 (germline): LGHNA, YSLEER. The CDR3 extends over 17 amino acids. The CDR3 coding sequence is TGCGCCAGCAGCCAAGTCCCGACAGGGGCCTATAATTCACCCCTCCACTTT. Translating gives CASSQVPTGAYNSPLHF.

CDR3 residues: CASSEPSDGQGPQHF. CDR3 in DNA: TGTGCCAGCAGTGAACCCTCGGACGGTCAGGGGCCCCAGCATTTT. The V and J genes are TRBV6-1 and TRBJ1-5; D might be TRBD1 (5 bases). V gave up 2 bases and J gave up 9 bases, with 17 bases separating them. The germline CDR1 and CDR2 sequences are MNHNS and SASEGT. The CDR3 covers 15 residues.

About this clone itself: This sample includes further DNA sequences coding for the same CDR3. The chain links TRBV30 to TRBJ2-7; D is possibly TRBD1 (7 bases). V gave up 1 base and J gave up 0 bases, with 10 bases separating them. The CDR3 is made up of 14 amino acids. Germline V lookup: CDR1 GTSNPN, CDR2 SVGIG (reference sequence). The CDR3 DNA sequence: TGTGCCTGGAGTGGCCAGGGGGGCTCCTACGAGCAGTACTTC. Encoded protein: CAWSGQGGSYEQYF.

J is TRBJ1-1 and V is TRBV27; no reliable D call. V lost 6 bases to trimming and J lost 4 bases, with 12 bases between them. Germline lookup yields CDR1 MNHEY and CDR2 SMNVEV (reference sequence). This CDR3 comprises 13 residues. This CDR3 reads CASRLTGVTEAFF. In nucleotides, the CDR3 is TGTGCCAGCAGGTTGACTGGAGTCACTGAAGCTTTCTTT.

V gene TRBV14 combines with J gene TRBJ2-1; 9 bases match TRBD1. Germline values: CDR1 SGHDN, CDR2 FVKESK. CDR3 size: 16 residues. After removal of 4 bases from V and 3 bases from J, the junction contained 7 bases not matched to a gene. This chain's CDR3 is CASSLFGTGYYNEQFF. For the CDR3, the DNA is TGTGCCAGCAGCCTCTTCGGGACAGGGTACTACAATGAGCAGTTCTTC.

The chain recombines TRBV12-3 or TRBV12-4 with TRBJ1-1, with no clear D. The V gene lost 3 bases and the J gene lost 6 bases, with 11 bases spanning the gap. The CDR3 length is 13 residues. CDR3 in amino acids: CASSFMGRAEAFF. The CDR3 DNA reads as TGTGCCAGCAGTTTTATGGGGAGGGCTGAAGCTTTCTTT.